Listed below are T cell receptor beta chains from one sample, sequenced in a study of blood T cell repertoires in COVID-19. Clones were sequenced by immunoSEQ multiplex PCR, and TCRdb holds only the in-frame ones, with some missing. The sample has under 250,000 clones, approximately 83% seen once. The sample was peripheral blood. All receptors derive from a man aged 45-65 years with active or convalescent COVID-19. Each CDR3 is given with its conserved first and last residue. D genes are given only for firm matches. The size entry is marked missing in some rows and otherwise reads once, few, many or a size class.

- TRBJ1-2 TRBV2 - TGTGCCAGCAGTGAGTTTGCTAATAACTATGGCTACACCTTC CASSEFANNYGYTF
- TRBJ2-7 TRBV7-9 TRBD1 TGTGCCAGCAGCCCTTCCGTCCCAGGACAGGGGGAGCAGTACTTC CASSPSVPGQGEQYF
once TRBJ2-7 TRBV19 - TGTGCCAGTAGTATGGGCAGAACAGGCGAGCAGTACTTC CASSMGRTGEQYF
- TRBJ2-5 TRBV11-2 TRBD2 TGTGCCAGCAGCCGACTAGCGGGGGGGGAGACCCAGTACTTC CASSRLAGGETQYF
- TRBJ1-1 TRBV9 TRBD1 TGTGCCAGCAGCGGGACAGGGCGGACTGAAGCTTTCTTT CASSGTGRTEAFF
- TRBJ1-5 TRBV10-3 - TGTGCCATCAGTGAGCAGGGTAGCAATCAGCCCCAGCATTTT CAISEQGSNQPQHF
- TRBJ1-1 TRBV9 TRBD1 TGTGCCAGCAGTATAAGGGCTTGGGACAGCCTCGCTGAAGCTTTCTTT CASSIRAWDSLAEAFF
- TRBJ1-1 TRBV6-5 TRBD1 TGTGCCAGCAGCCGAGACAGGGGTGAAGCTTTCTTT CASSRDRGEAFF
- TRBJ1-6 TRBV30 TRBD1 TGTGCCTGGAGTAGACAGGGACGAGATAATTCACCCCTCCACTTT CAWSRQGRDNSPLHF
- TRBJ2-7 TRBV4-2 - TGTGCCAGCAGCCAAGATGCCGCCGGACACGCCTACGAGCAGTACTTC CASSQDAAGHAYEQYF
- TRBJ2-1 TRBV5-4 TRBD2 TGTGCCAGCAGCTTGGTAGCGGGGGGGAACAATGAGCAGTTCTTC CASSLVAGGNNEQFF
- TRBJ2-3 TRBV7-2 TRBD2 TGTGCCAGCAGCTTAGCGGGACTAGCTATCACAGATACGCAGTATTTT CASSLAGLAITDTQYF